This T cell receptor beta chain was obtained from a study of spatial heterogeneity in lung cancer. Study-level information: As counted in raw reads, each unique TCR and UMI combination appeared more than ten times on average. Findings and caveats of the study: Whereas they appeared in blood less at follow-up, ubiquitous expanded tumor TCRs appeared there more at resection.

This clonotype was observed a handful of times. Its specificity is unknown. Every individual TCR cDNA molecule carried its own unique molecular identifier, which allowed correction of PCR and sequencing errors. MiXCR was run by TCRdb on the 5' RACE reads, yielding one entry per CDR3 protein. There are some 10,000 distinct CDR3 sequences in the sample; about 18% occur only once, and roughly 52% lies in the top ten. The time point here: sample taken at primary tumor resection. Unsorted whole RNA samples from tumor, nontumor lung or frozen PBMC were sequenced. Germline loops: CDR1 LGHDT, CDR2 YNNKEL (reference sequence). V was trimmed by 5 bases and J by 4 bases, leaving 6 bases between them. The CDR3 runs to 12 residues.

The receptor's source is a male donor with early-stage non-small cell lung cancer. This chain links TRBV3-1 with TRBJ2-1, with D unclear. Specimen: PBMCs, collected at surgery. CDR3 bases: TGTGCCAGCAGCACGGAGTACAATGAGCAGTTCTTC. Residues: CASSTEYNEQFF.